This T cell receptor beta chain was profiled in a study of T cell repertoires in cytomegalovirus infection. TCRdb used MiXCR to reprocess the reads, holding one entry per CDR3 protein. This table holds about half a million distinct CDR3 sequences, approximately 40% found once. V dropped 6 bases and J dropped 6; count of bases not matched to a gene: 6. Germline CDR1 and CDR2: LGHNT and FRNRAP. The CDR3 is made up of 14 amino acids. Findings and limits, study-wide: CMV carriers having the relevant HLA were flagged by cumulative public TCR beta family frequency. The response measured ex vivo was dominated by TCR beta clonotypes (HLA-C-restricted and CMV-specific).

Remarks on this clonotype: Its specificity is not known.

The genes are TRBV12-5 and TRBJ2-2; 8 bases match TRBD1. This sample comprised cultured PBMCs, obtained from culture after CMV antigen stimulation. This clonotype was obtained from a human donor in good health (CMV status not recorded). Some clones in this sample may be carry-over from other donors' samples. The CDR3 nucleotides are TGTGCTAGTGGGTCCAGGGGGCCCTCCGGGGAGCTGTTTTTT. The encoded protein is CASGSRGPSGELFF. The complete variable domain, with remaining parts taken from reference TRBV12-5 and TRBJ2-2, reads DARVTQTPRHKVTEMGQEVTMRCQPILGHNTVFWYRQTMMQGLELLAYFRNRAPLDDSGMPKDRFSAEMPDATLATLKIQPSEPRDSAVYFCASGSRGPSGELFFGEGSRLTVL.